A single sample gave rise to the 24 T cell receptor beta chains below, sequenced in a study of CD8+CD57+ T cells in acquired aplastic anemia. The template for TCR beta VDJ and CDR3 sequence profiling was genomic DNA. One entry per CDR3 protein, called by TCRdb with MiXCR from the reads. The sample yields over 35,000 distinct CDR3 sequences, about 65% seen once. Sequenced sample: sorted CD4+, CD8+, or CD8+CD57+ T cells (not recorded which) from PBMCs. The receptors originated from a human donor in good health, serving as a control.

V and J are TRBV25-1 and TRBJ2-5; D uncertain. The CDR3 has 12 amino acids. Trimming removed 4 bases at V and 4 bases at J, with 7 bases between. Germline loops: CDR1 MGHDK, CDR2 SYGVNS. For the CDR3, the DNA is TGTGCCAGCAGTGTGCAGGTAGAGACCCAGTACTTC. Encoded protein: CASSVQVETQYF. The whole variable domain, remainder taken from reference TRBV25-1 and TRBJ2-5, is EADIYQTPRYLVIGTGKKITLECSQTMGHDKMYWYQQDPGMELHLIHYSYGVNSTEKGDLSSESTVSRIRTEHFPLTLESARPSHTSQYLCASSVQVETQYFGPGTRLLVL.

The sample holds a few counts of this clonotype. J is TRBJ1-2 and V is TRBV10-3; 8 nucleotides align to TRBD1. The CDR3 loop spans 13 amino acids. Germline CDR1 is ENHRY and CDR2 is SYGVKD. The J segment lost 8 bases and the V segment lost 5 bases, leaving 7 bases of the junction unmatched. CDR3 DNA sequence: TGTGCCATCAGTATGGGACAGGCCCGGGGCTACACCTTC. Its protein is CAISMGQARGYTF.

The rearrangement links TRBV19 to TRBJ2-5; D may match TRBD1 or TRBD2 (5 bases each). V lost 6 bases and J 3 bases, leaving 11 bases between the germline ends. Germline CDR1 and CDR2: LNHDA and SQIVND (reference sequence). The length of the CDR3 is 13 residues. CDR3 nucleotides: TGTGCCAGTAGGGGGGACCGTAAAGAGACCCAGTACTTC. Translation gives CASRGDRKETQYF.

This clonotype has only one observation. Its ends do not fully match the called genes, so a read error is possible. The gene calls are TRBV10-3 and TRBJ1-1; TRBD1 is a possible D gene (5 bases). The V gene's germline CDR1 is ENHRY and CDR2 SYGVKD. The CDR3 extends over 14 amino acids. The CDR3: CATSEPGQNTEAFF. The CDR3 region has the DNA TGTGCCACCAGTGAACCAGGGCAGAACACTGAAGCTTTCTTT.

The chain links TRBV6-2 or TRBV6-3 to TRBJ2-6; weak D call: TRBD1 (6 bases). The germline CDR1 and CDR2 sequences are MNHEY and SVGEGT. This CDR3 has 21 residues. V was shortened by 2 bases and J by 3 bases, with 26 bases between the two germline ends. The CDR3 coding sequence is TGTGCCAGCAGTTACCTACGAATCATGGGGCAGGGGACGAGTGGGGCCAACGTCCTGACTTTC. Encoded protein: CASSYLRIMGQGTSGANVLTF.

V usage is TRBV24-1 and J usage is TRBJ2-2; 9 nucleotides line up with TRBD1. Unmatched junction bases numbered 3, after V lost 5 bases and J lost 6 bases. Germline V CDR1 and CDR2: KGHDR, SFDVKD. CDR3 length: 14 amino acids. CDR3 protein: CATSGQGVPGELFF. Here the CDR3 DNA reads TGTGCCACCAGTGGACAGGGGGTTCCCGGGGAGCTGTTTTTT.

With respect to this clonotype: The CDR3 end shows no conserved phenylalanine or tryptophan, and so a read error is likely. The chain recombines TRBV5-8 with TRBJ1-6; TRBD1 matches at 9 bases. The CDR3 covers 14 residues. Germline V gene sequence: CDR1 SGHTS, CDR2 YDEGEE. V lost 4 bases to trimming and J lost 10 bases; unmatched junction nucleotides: 6. The CDR3 is CASSAGQGGSPLHL. CDR3 DNA: TGTGCCAGCAGCGCGGGACAGGGAGGCTCACCCCTCCACCTT.

This clonotype has at least ten counts. The V and J genes are TRBV12-3 or TRBV12-4 and TRBJ2-3; D is unclear. CDR3 size: 13 residues. Trimming removed 7 bases at V and 4 bases at J, with 12 bases between. CDR3 sequence: CASTLSGPDTQYF. The CDR3 nucleotides are TGTGCCAGCACCCTCTCTGGACCAGATACGCAGTATTTT.

This clonotype has ten or more counts. A much larger clone sits a single nucleotide away, making a read error possible. The CDR3 region is CSARTDDRVTGTQYF. The CDR3 bases are TGCAGTGCTAGAACCGATGACAGGGTGACAGGTACGCAGTATTTT. The rearrangement joins TRBV20-1 to TRBJ2-3, with 7 bases identical to TRBD1. This CDR3 contains 15 residues. The germline V gene has CDR1 DFQATT and CDR2 SNEGSKA (reference sequence).

The chain employs TRBV25-1 and TRBJ2-7; the D gene is possibly TRBD2 (6 bases). The CDR3 is 14 amino acids. Germline-derived CDR1 and CDR2 are MGHDK and SYGVNS. The CDR3 DNA reads as TGTGCGACAAAGTCGATAGCGGATGCCTACGAGCAGTACTTC. It specifies CATKSIADAYEQYF.

A single count supports this clonotype. The gene calls are TRBV20-1 and TRBJ1-2; 8 nucleotides align to TRBD1. Trimming removed 6 bases from V and 4 bases from J; junction bases left unmatched: 7. CDR3 length: 13 amino acids. Germline V gene data show CDR1 as DFQATT and CDR2 as SNEGSKA (reference sequence). CDR3 sequence: CSAPTGQGYGYTF. CDR3 DNA sequence: TGCAGTGCCCCCACTGGACAGGGCTATGGCTACACCTTC.

The chain couples TRBV7-9 to TRBJ1-1; 8 bases align to TRBD1. The CDR3 loop spans 14 amino acids. J was trimmed by 7 bases and V by 1 base; bases with no gene match: 5. The germline V gene encodes CDR1 SEHNR and CDR2 FQNEAQ (reference sequence). CDR3 sequence (DNA): TGTGCCAGCAGCTTAGTAGGACAGGGCAGTGAAGCTTTCTTT. Amino acid sequence: CASSLVGQGSEAFF.

The rearrangement links TRBV2 to TRBJ2-7, with TRBD2 matching over 7 bases. The DNA end is more similar to TRBJ2-5, so the J call may be wrong. This CDR3 comprises 15 residues. The V gene's germline CDR1 is SNHLY and CDR2 FYNNEI. CDR3 nucleotide sequence: TGTGCCAGCAGTGCCGGGGAGGGGACGCAAGAGACCCAGTACTTC. Protein product: CASSAGEGTQETQYF.

The CDR3 here is CASSLRVEGTQYF. The CDR3 coding sequence is TGTGCCAGCAGCTTAAGGGTCGAGGGGACCCAGTACTTC. This chain connects TRBV7-2 to TRBJ2-3; possibly TRBD2 for D (5 bases). The J call is in doubt because the DNA end fits TRBJ2-5 better. The CDR3 has 13 amino acids. Germline lookup yields CDR1 SGHTA and CDR2 FQGNSA.

The chain combines TRBV10-3 with TRBJ1-1, with a possible D match to TRBD1 (6 bases). Trimming stripped 8 bases from V and 4 bases from J, with 14 bases between. Germline CDR1 ENHRY, CDR2 SYGVKD. CDR3 size: 13 residues. CDR3 nucleotide sequence: TGTGCCATCGGGGGCCGGGGTCGCACTGAAGCTTTCTTT. Protein product: CAIGGRGRTEAFF.

This clonotype was detected a few times. The chain combines TRBV10-1 with TRBJ1-6, with TRBD1 matching 9 bases. The junction had 7 bases not matched to a gene; V was cut back by 11 bases and J by 8 bases. Germline assignment: CDR1 WNHNN and CDR2 SYGVQD (reference sequence). This CDR3 has 13 residues. For the CDR3, the DNA is TGCGCCGGACGGACAGGGGTTGATTCACCCCTCCACTTT. Its protein product is CAGRTGVDSPLHF.

The chain recombines TRBV5-5 with TRBJ2-7, with 8 bases that match TRBD1. The V segment lost 0 bases and the J segment 0 bases; nucleotides outside the gene matches: 2. The CDR3 is 15 amino acids. Germline CDR1 and CDR2: SGHKS and YYEKEE (reference sequence). CDR3 residues: CASSLEQGVSYEQYF. In nucleotides, the CDR3 is TGTGCCAGCAGCTTGGAACAGGGGGTCTCCTACGAGCAGTACTTC.

The chain employs TRBV19 and TRBJ2-5; 9 nucleotides match TRBD1. The CDR3 has 15 residues. Germline trimming cut 3 bases from V and 5 bases from J; bases unmatched to any gene: 7. Germline assignment: CDR1 LNHDA and CDR2 SQIVND (reference sequence). CDR3 in DNA: TGTGCCAGTAGTATCCGGGACAGGGTTGTTGAGACCCAGTACTTC. Its translation: CASSIRDRVVETQYF.

The chain recombines TRBV4-1 with TRBJ2-2; no definite D call. Trimming cost V 8 bases and J 4 bases, with 11 bases left between them. This CDR3 region has 13 residues. Germline-derived CDR1 and CDR2 are MGHRA and YSYEKL. The CDR3 nucleotides are TGCGCCAGCCCCTCCGATATCACCGGGGAGCTGTTTTTT. It encodes CASPSDITGELFF.

The DNA for the CDR3 is TGTGCCAGCAGCTTTGGGCTGAGCTACGAGCAGTACTTC. Translated: CASSFGLSYEQYF. This rearrangement joins TRBV11-2 to TRBJ2-7, with unresolved D. CDR1 is SGHAT, CDR2 FQNNGV, per germline. Trimming removed 3 bases from V and 3 bases from J, with 9 bases in between. This CDR3 region has 13 residues. Full variable domain (remainder filled in from reference TRBV11-2 and TRBJ2-7): EAGVAQSPRYKIIEKRQSVAFWCNPISGHATLYWYQQILGQGPKLLIQFQNNGVVDDSQLPKDRFSAERLKGVDSTLKIQPAKLEDSAVYLCASSFGLSYEQYFGPGTRLTVT.

The V and J genes are TRBV20-1 and TRBJ2-1; TRBD1 is a possible D gene (6 bases). This CDR3 has 13 residues. Per germline, CDR1 DFQATT and CDR2 SNEGSKA (reference sequence). With 5 bases removed from V and 4 bases from J, the gap between germline ends came to 12 bases. DNA of the CDR3: TGCAGTGCTCACGCTACAGGGTACAATGAGCAGTTCTTC. Translated, it gives CSAHATGYNEQFF.

The J gene is TRBJ2-3, the V gene TRBV11-2, with 8 nucleotides matching TRBD2. This CDR3 spans 16 amino acids. The trim removed 5 bases at V and 6 bases at J, leaving 13 bases unmatched. Germline V lookup: CDR1 SGHAT, CDR2 FQNNGV. The CDR3 loop is CASSILGPAGADTQYF. The CDR3 coding sequence is TGTGCCAGCAGCATACTGGGACCAGCGGGAGCCGATACGCAGTATTTT.

The chain employs TRBV2 and TRBJ2-5; a weak D match, TRBD2 (6 bases). The CDR3 sequence is 14 residues long. The V and J ends lost 4 bases and 5 bases respectively, with 14 bases between them. The germline CDR1 and CDR2 sequences are SNHLY and FYNNEI. CDR3 DNA: TGTGCCAGCAGTGTCGAACTAGCCGCCGAGACCCAGTACTTC. Residues: CASSVELAAETQYF.

This sequence joins TRBV6-6 and TRBJ1-5, with D hard to call. V dropped 5 bases and J dropped 3 bases, with 2 bases sitting between them. Per the germline V gene, CDR1 is MNHNY and CDR2 is SVGAGI (reference sequence). The CDR3 is 11 amino acids. The CDR3 bases are TGTGCCAGCAGTGACAATCAGCCCCAGCATTTT. Protein sequence: CASSDNQPQHF.